Shown below are 20 T cell receptor beta chains from a single sample sequenced in a study of control samples from healthy donors and cancer patients. TCRdb keeps only in-frame clones here, not all; method: immunoSEQ multiplex PCR. The data hold about 130,000 clones, with 92% observed a single time. The sequencing input was blood. These receptors all come from a woman between 50 and 59 years old in good health.

This chain connects TRBV19 to TRBJ1-6; TRBD1 matches at 12 bases. This CDR3 is 17 amino acids long. In germline, CDR1 is LNHDA, CDR2 SQIVND (reference sequence). J gave up 7 bases and V 5 bases, and 9 bases lay outside the gene matches. The CDR3 region is CASSLRPGTGGNSPLHF. The CDR3 DNA sequence: TGTGCCAGTAGTCTCAGACCCGGGACAGGGGGCAATTCACCCCTCCACTTT.

This sequence joins TRBV19 and TRBJ1-5; TRBD1 matches 10 bases. Germline V gene lookup returns CDR1 LNHDA and CDR2 SQIVND (reference sequence). Trimming took 6 bases from V and 1 from J; bases not matched to a gene: 3. The CDR3 totals 15 residues. In nucleotides, the CDR3 is TGTGCCAGTAGGGTGGACAGGGGGAGCAATCAGCCCCAGCATTTT. Amino acids: CASRVDRGSNQPQHF.

The V call is TRBV2, the J call TRBJ1-3, with D maybe TRBD1 (6 bases). Germline V CDR1 and CDR2: SNHLY, FYNNEI. This CDR3 has 17 amino acids. Trimming removed 7 bases from V and 0 bases from J, with 19 bases in between. CDR3: CASKMEFTGHSGNTIYF. The CDR3, as DNA: TGTGCCAGCAAAATGGAGTTTACAGGGCACTCTGGAAACACCATATATTTT.

This clone has just one count. The chain links TRBV7-6 to TRBJ2-5; D uncertain. V was shortened by 5 bases and J by 1 base, with 8 bases between the two germline ends. Germline V gives CDR1 SGHVS, CDR2 FNYEAQ. This CDR3 has 13 residues. As DNA, the CDR3 is TGTGCCAGCAGCAGGTTAATCCAAGAGACCCAGTACTTC. Amino acid sequence: CASSRLIQETQYF.

The chain employs TRBV29-1 and TRBJ1-6; maybe TRBD1 (5 bases). CDR3 size: 13 residues. V lost 4 bases and J 8 bases, leaving 12 bases between the germline ends. CDR1 is SQVTM and CDR2 is ANQGSEA in the germline V gene. CDR3 region: CSVADNFDSPLHF. Written as DNA, the CDR3 is TGCAGCGTTGCGGACAATTTCGATTCACCCCTCCACTTT.

The chain joins TRBV28 to TRBJ1-2, with D unclear. CDR1 and CDR2 from the germline V gene are MDHEN and SYDVKM. Deletions cut 5 bases from V and 5 bases from J, with 12 bases between. This CDR3 comprises 13 residues. CDR3 amino acids: CASSGSLRYGYTF. CDR3 nucleotides: TGTGCCAGCAGTGGGAGCCTGAGGTATGGCTACACCTTC.

The chain recombines TRBV5-1 with TRBJ1-5; a weak D match, TRBD1 (5 bases). The V gene's germline CDR1 is SGHRS and CDR2 YFSETQ. The CDR3 extends over 15 amino acids. V was trimmed by 0 bases and J by 1 base, leaving 8 bases between them. The CDR3 DNA reads TGCGCCAGCAGCTTGGGGGCAGGGAGCAATCAGCCCCAGCATTTT. The encoded protein is CASSLGAGSNQPQHF.

V and J are TRBV10-3 and TRBJ2-1; TRBD2 matches at 7 bases. The CDR3 covers 15 residues. Germline V gene sequence: CDR1 ENHRY, CDR2 SYGVKD. The J segment lost 3 bases and the V segment lost 8 bases, leaving 10 bases of the junction unmatched. Here the CDR3 DNA reads TGTGCCATCGGCCGCGGGGAGGGGAGCTACAATGAGCAGTTCTTC. As protein: CAIGRGEGSYNEQFF.

The chain joins TRBV2 to TRBJ2-4; TRBD1 aligns across 7 bases. Germline V lookup: CDR1 SNHLY, CDR2 FYNNEI. The CDR3 runs to 14 residues. V lost 3 bases and J lost 12; bases outside the gene matches: 11. CDR3 in amino acids: CASSDLAGGSSQYF. CDR3 bases: TGTGCCAGCAGTGATTTGGCAGGGGGTAGTAGTCAGTACTTC.

V and J are TRBV30 and TRBJ2-2; D is unresolved. Trimming took off 0 bases at V and 9 bases at J, with 5 bases between the two ends. This CDR3 contains 11 residues. Germline V CDR1 and CDR2: GTSNPN, SVGIG (reference sequence). This chain's CDR3 is CAWSVRWELFF. CDR3 nucleotide sequence: TGTGCCTGGAGTGTACGTTGGGAGCTGTTTTTT.

The chain joins TRBV28 to TRBJ1-5; D remains ambiguous. CDR1 is MDHEN and CDR2 is SYDVKM in the germline V gene. CDR3 length: 15 amino acids. With 7 bases removed from V and 1 base from J, the gap between germline ends came to 14 bases. The CDR3 spells CASTEAGYSNQPQHF. CDR3 bases: TGTGCCAGCACCGAGGCGGGTTACAGCAATCAGCCCCAGCATTTT.

The chain is built from TRBV5-1 and TRBJ1-4; 10 bases are a match to TRBD1. V shed 3 bases and J 6 bases; nucleotides not matched to a gene: 2. The CDR3 consists of 14 residues. Germline V gene data show CDR1 as SGHRS and CDR2 as YFSETQ. The CDR3 sequence: CASSSGTGDEKLFF. CDR3 nucleotides: TGCGCCAGCAGCTCCGGGACAGGGGATGAAAAACTGTTTTTT.

This clone was seen once. This sequence joins TRBV28 and TRBJ1-1; 8 bases are a match to TRBD1. This CDR3 region has 16 residues. The V segment lost 5 bases and the J segment 4 bases; nucleotides outside the gene matches: 12. Germline CDR1 MDHEN, CDR2 SYDVKM. The CDR3, as DNA: TGTGCCAGCAGTATAAGCTCGTCAGGGGGCCGCACTGAAGCTTTCTTT. The encoded protein is CASSISSSGGRTEAFF.

This clone was detected once. The V gene is TRBV7-2, the J gene TRBJ2-7, with a possible D match to TRBD2 (7 bases). The CDR3 consists of 14 residues. The V gene lost 0 bases and the J gene lost 7 bases, with 13 bases spanning the gap. Germline V gene sequence: CDR1 SGHTA, CDR2 FQGNSA. CDR3 region: CASSLAGGHREQYF. CDR3 bases: TGTGCCAGCAGCTTAGCCGGGGGGCACAGGGAGCAGTACTTC.

This sequence joins TRBV2 and TRBJ1-1; D call uncertain. The germline CDR1 and CDR2 sequences are SNHLY and FYNNEI. The CDR3 sequence is 12 residues long. Trimming pared 6 bases from V and 0 bases from J, leaving 5 bases between. DNA of the CDR3: TGTGCCAGCAGGAACATGAACACTGAAGCTTTCTTT. This codes for CASRNMNTEAFF.

The genes are TRBV28 and TRBJ1-5; D is unclear. Germline CDR1 MDHEN, CDR2 SYDVKM. The length of the CDR3 is 16 residues. V lost 3 bases and J 6 bases, leaving 18 bases between the germline ends. CDR3 sequence: CASSFRRQGLSQPQHF. The CDR3 coding sequence is TGTGCCAGCAGTTTTCGGAGGCAAGGGCTCAGTCAGCCCCAGCATTTT.

This clone was observed a single time. This sequence joins TRBV4-1 and TRBJ1-4; D is unresolved. The germline V and J ends were trimmed by 1 base and 2 bases, with 14 bases remaining between them. The CDR3 contains 17 residues. Germline lookup yields CDR1 MGHRA and CDR2 YSYEKL. In DNA, the CDR3 is TGCGCCAGCAGCCAAGGAGTGGGGATGGCGACTAATGAAAAACTGTTTTTT. Protein product: CASSQGVGMATNEKLFF.

The rearrangement links TRBV10-3 to TRBJ1-3; maybe TRBD1 (5 bases). The V end was cut by 6 bases, the J end by 1 base, with 13 bases between. From germline, CDR1 is ENHRY and CDR2 SYGVKD. The CDR3 length is 15 residues. CDR3 DNA: TGTGCCATCAGACCGGCAGGGACGTCTGGAAACACCATATATTTT. Protein: CAIRPAGTSGNTIYF.

The chain has TRBV11-3 and TRBJ1-1; TRBD1 matches 8 bases. Trimming took 6 bases from V and 6 from J; bases not matched to a gene: 18. The CDR3 totals 17 residues. CDR1 is SGHNT and CDR2 is YENEEA in the germline V gene. CDR3 sequence (DNA): TGTGCCAGCAGTATTGACTACCGGGCCAGGGGGCAACCTGAAGCTTTCTTT. Translation: CASSIDYRARGQPEAFF. Full variable domain (missing parts from reference TRBV11-3 and TRBJ1-1): EAGVVQSPRYKIIEKKQPVAFWCNPISGHNTLYWYLQNLGQGPELLIRYENEEAVDDSQLPKDRFSAERLKGVDSTLKIQPAELGDSAVYLCASSIDYRARGQPEAFFGQGTRLTVV.

The rearrangement joins TRBV2 to TRBJ1-5, with 7 bases aligning to TRBD1. The CDR3 contains 15 residues. From germline, CDR1 is SNHLY and CDR2 FYNNEI. V dropped 5 bases and J dropped 0; count of bases not matched to a gene: 4. The CDR3 region has the DNA TGTGCCAGCAGTTCCGGACAGGTTAGCAATCAGCCCCAGCATTTT. Translating gives CASSSGQVSNQPQHF.